These 23 T cell receptor beta chains were sequenced from one sample in a study of Ad26.COV2.S vaccination and SARS-CoV-2 variants. Treatment: some 20 received Ad26.COV2.S at low or high dose, single or two shots; about 5 received placebo; per-sample allocation not given. Samples were taken on day 63 after the first vaccine or placebo injection. TCRdb's copy holds only in-frame clones and misses some; the assay was immunoSEQ multiplex PCR. The sample gives hundreds of thousands of clones, 80% to 90% of which show up once; about 1.5% is in the top ten. Source: peripheral blood, taken in a trial of Ad26.COV2.S vaccine versus placebo. These receptors all come from a person between 18 and 65 years old who received the Ad26.COV2.S COVID-19 vaccine or a placebo.

The V and J genes are TRBV5-1 and TRBJ1-2, with D possibly TRBD1 on 6 matching bases. V was clipped by 0 bases and J by 4 bases, with 13 bases between them. This CDR3 comprises 15 residues. The germline gives CDR1 SGHRS, CDR2 YFSETQ. This CDR3 reads CASSLEGTQRYGYTF. CDR3 nucleotides: TGCGCCAGCAGCTTGGAAGGGACACAGCGCTATGGCTACACCTTC.

The CDR3 here is CASSENRGRNQPQHF. The CDR3 nucleotides read TGTGCCAGCAGTGAAAACAGGGGTCGGAATCAGCCCCAGCATTTT. This rearrangement joins TRBV6-1 to TRBJ1-5, with 7 positions matching TRBD1. Losses at the gene ends were 2 bases for V and 4 bases for J; bases not matched to a gene: 5. Per germline, CDR1 MNHNS and CDR2 SASEGT. This CDR3 contains 15 residues.

This clone was seen more than once but under ten times. This chain joins TRBV4-2 and TRBJ2-2; a possible D gene is TRBD1 (6 bases). Trimming took off 4 bases at V and 0 bases at J, with 12 bases between the two ends. The CDR3 has 16 amino acids. CDR1 LGHNA and CDR2 YNFKEQ come from the germline V gene. CDR3 nucleotide sequence: TGTGCCAGCAGCCGAACCGGGACAACGAACACCGGGGAGCTGTTTTTT. Translated, it gives CASSRTGTTNTGELFF.

The rearrangement links TRBV18 to TRBJ2-2; unclear D gene. Trimming took 6 bases from V and 6 from J, leaving 14 bases between them. Germline V gene lookup returns CDR1 KGHSH and CDR2 LQKENI. The CDR3 covers 14 residues. In DNA form, the CDR3 reads TGTGCCAGCTCCCCCTGGGAACAGTCCGGGGAGCTGTTTTTT. Its protein is CASSPWEQSGELFF.

The chain links TRBV20-1 to TRBJ2-1, with D possibly being TRBD1 (6 bases). CDR3 length: 11 amino acids. V dropped 2 bases and J dropped 8 bases, with 7 bases sitting between them. The germline V gene encodes CDR1 DFQATT and CDR2 SNEGSKA (reference sequence). The CDR3 bases are TGCAGTGCTAGACAGGGGCATGAGCAGTTCTTC. It codes for CSARQGHEQFF.

V and J are TRBV10-1 and TRBJ2-7, with D perhaps matching TRBD2 (6 bases). Germline V gene sequence: CDR1 WNHNN, CDR2 SYGVQD (reference sequence). V lost 0 bases, J lost 4 bases, and 7 bases lay in between. This CDR3 is built from 13 residues. The CDR3 here is CASSESGRYEQYF. As DNA, the CDR3 is TGCGCCAGCAGTGAGTCAGGGAGGTACGAGCAGTACTTC.

This rearrangement joins TRBV12-5 to TRBJ2-3, with 8 positions matching TRBD2. The CDR3 is 15 residues long. After removal of 2 bases from V and 5 bases from J, the junction contained 6 bases not matched to a gene. Germline lookup yields CDR1 LGHNT and CDR2 FRNRAP. The CDR3 protein is CASGLSGGPGDTQYF. In DNA, the CDR3 is TGTGCTAGTGGTTTGTCGGGAGGGCCTGGAGATACGCAGTATTTT.

The J gene is TRBJ2-5, the V gene TRBV11-2; 12 bases line up with TRBD2. Germline V gene sequence: CDR1 SGHAT, CDR2 FQNNGV. V lost 4 bases, J lost 3 bases, and 3 bases stayed unmatched. The CDR3 has 15 residues. Here the CDR3 DNA reads TGTGCCAGCAGCTACTGGACTAGCGGGGAAGAGACCCAGTACTTC. Its translation is CASSYWTSGEETQYF.

This chain connects TRBV15 to TRBJ2-2; the match to TRBD1 covers 8 bases. CDR3 size: 15 residues. V shed 4 bases and J 7 bases; nucleotides not matched to a gene: 8. CDR1 and CDR2 (germline): LNHNV, YYDKDF (reference sequence). The CDR3 bases are TGTGCCACCAGCACCGGACAGGGTTCGCACGGGGAGCTGTTTTTT. Translated: CATSTGQGSHGELFF. Based on the CDR3 plus reference TRBV15 and TRBJ2-2, the full variable domain is DAMVIQNPRYQVTQFGKPVTLSCSQTLNHNVMYWYQQKSSQAPKLLFHYYDKDFNNEADTPDNFQSRRPNTSFCFLDIRSPGLGDTAMYLCATSTGQGSHGELFFGEGSRLTVL.

This chain connects TRBV10-2 to TRBJ2-5; the D is unclear. Germline CDR1 and CDR2: WSHSY and SAAADI. CDR3 size: 12 residues. The V end lost 3 bases, the J end lost 4 bases, and 6 bases lay between the germline ends. The CDR3 DNA is TGCGCCAGCAGTGAAATGAGAGAGACCCAGTACTTC. The encoded protein is CASSEMRETQYF.

This clone is a singleton in its sample. The V and J genes are TRBV30 and TRBJ2-1, with D perhaps given as TRBD1 or TRBD2 (5 bases each). CDR1 is GTSNPN and CDR2 is SVGIG in the germline V gene (reference sequence). This CDR3 spans 12 amino acids. V gave up 5 bases and J gave up 10 bases, with 15 bases separating them. This chain's CDR3 is CAWDLLGEEQFF. CDR3 nucleotides: TGTGCCTGGGACCTCTTGGGGGAGGAGCAGTTCTTC.

The chain carries TRBV19 and TRBJ1-6; unclear D gene. V lost 0 bases and J lost 3, with 6 bases in between. The CDR3 has 15 residues. Germline CDR1 is LNHDA and CDR2 is SQIVND (reference sequence). The chain's CDR3 is CASSIEPSYNSPLHF. CDR3 coding DNA: TGTGCCAGTAGTATAGAACCGAGCTATAATTCACCCCTCCACTTT.

This chain joins TRBV19 and TRBJ2-7; 9 bases fit TRBD1. Germline values: CDR1 LNHDA, CDR2 SQIVND (reference sequence). The CDR3 is 16 residues long. Germline trimming cut 0 bases from V and 2 bases from J; bases unmatched to any gene: 5. The CDR3 loop reads CASSIELRTGAYEQYF. The CDR3 DNA reads as TGTGCCAGTAGTATAGAACTCCGGACAGGGGCCTACGAGCAGTACTTC.

The gene calls are TRBV7-9 and TRBJ2-3, with TRBD2 identical over 13 bases. The CDR3 is 19 amino acids. CDR1 is SEHNR and CDR2 is FQNEAQ in the germline V gene (reference sequence). Losses at the gene ends were 0 bases for V and 3 bases for J; bases not matched to a gene: 9. In DNA, the CDR3 is TGTGCCAGCAGCTTAGCTGCCCTACGGACTAGCGGGAGAACAGATACGCAGTATTTT. Residues: CASSLAALRTSGRTDTQYF. Looking up the rest from reference TRBV7-9 and TRBJ2-3 gives the full variable domain: DTGVSQNPRHKITKRGQNVTFRCDPISEHNRLYWYRQTLGQGPEFLTYFQNEAQLEKSRLLSDRFSAERPKGSFSTLEIQRTEQGDSAMYLCASSLAALRTSGRTDTQYFGPGTRLTVL.

The chain is built from TRBV5-4 and TRBJ1-2; D unresolved. Between the trimmed V and J ends, which lost 6 bases and 4 bases, there was a span of 19 bases. Germline lookup yields CDR1 SGHNT and CDR2 YYREEE (reference sequence). The CDR3 extends over 15 amino acids. CDR3 residues: CASTNPTVRGYGYTF. CDR3 in DNA: TGTGCCAGCACCAATCCCACGGTCCGGGGCTATGGCTACACCTTC.

The V call is TRBV3-1 (or the pseudogene TRBV3-2), the J call TRBJ2-2; the D gene is possibly TRBD2 (6 bases). The CDR3 is 15 residues long. From germline, CDR1 is LGHDT and CDR2 YNNKEL (reference sequence). Trimming took off 4 bases at V and 0 bases at J, with 9 bases between the two ends. CDR3 loop: CASSLSGANTGELFF. CDR3 nucleotide sequence: TGTGCCAGCAGCCTTAGCGGAGCGAACACCGGGGAGCTGTTTTTT.

The rearrangement links TRBV5-4 to TRBJ1-4; 9 positions match TRBD1. The CDR3 is 14 amino acids. CDR1 is SGHNT and CDR2 is YYREEE in the germline V gene (reference sequence). Trimming cost V 3 bases and J 7 bases; bases outside gene matches: 4. This chain's CDR3 is CASSYRGLGEKLFF. For the CDR3, the DNA is TGTGCCAGCAGCTACAGGGGGCTAGGTGAAAAACTGTTTTTT.

V gene TRBV10-3 combines with J gene TRBJ1-2; D may be TRBD1 (6 bases). The CDR3 loop spans 15 amino acids. Germline V gene sequence: CDR1 ENHRY, CDR2 SYGVKD. The V end lost 0 bases, the J end lost 4 bases, and 12 bases lay between the germline ends. The chain's CDR3 is CAISESAGVAYGYTF. The CDR3 DNA follows: TGTGCCATCAGTGAGTCAGCAGGGGTGGCCTATGGCTACACCTTC.

The rearrangement joins TRBV19 to TRBJ2-2; 9 bases map to TRBD2. CDR1 and CDR2 from the germline V gene are LNHDA and SQIVND (reference sequence). This CDR3 has 16 residues. V shed 4 bases, J shed 0 bases, and the junction held 3 bases outside the gene matches. The CDR3 is CASSTTSGSNTGELFF. CDR3 nucleotide sequence: TGTGCCAGTAGTACGACTAGCGGTTCGAACACCGGGGAGCTGTTTTTT.

The rearrangement links TRBV5-5 to TRBJ2-7, with no clear D. Trimming took 4 bases from V and 2 from J, leaving 10 bases between them. The germline V gene has CDR1 SGHKS and CDR2 YYEKEE (reference sequence). The CDR3 is 13 amino acids. CDR3: CASSPVHPYEQYF. The CDR3 DNA reads as TGTGCCAGCAGCCCAGTCCACCCCTACGAGCAGTACTTC.

The rearrangement joins TRBV7-2 to TRBJ2-2, with D perhaps matching TRBD1 (6 bases). The CDR3 loop spans 16 amino acids. V was trimmed by 3 bases and J by 1 base, leaving 12 bases between them. Per the germline V gene, CDR1 is SGHTA and CDR2 is FQGNSA. CDR3 nucleotide sequence: TGTGCCAGCAGCTTTTTTCGGGACAAGAACACCGGGGAGCTGTTTTTT. Protein product: CASSFFRDKNTGELFF.

The chain uses TRBV19 and TRBJ1-4; TRBD1 is a possible D gene (6 bases). Germline CDR1 LNHDA, CDR2 SQIVND (reference sequence). This CDR3 comprises 16 residues. Trimming took 5 bases from V and 5 from J, leaving 18 bases between them. The CDR3 here is CASSFHHRVGNEKLFF. The CDR3 region has the DNA TGTGCCAGTAGTTTTCACCACAGGGTAGGGAATGAAAAACTGTTTTTT.

This sequence joins TRBV10-3 and TRBJ2-4; 12 bases match TRBD2. The CDR3 length is 16 residues. J was trimmed by 3 bases and V by 4 bases; bases with no gene match: 4. The germline CDR1 and CDR2 sequences are ENHRY and SYGVKD. CDR3 protein: CAISGTSGNDKNIQYF. In DNA form, the CDR3 reads TGTGCCATCAGTGGGACTAGCGGGAATGACAAAAACATTCAGTACTTC.